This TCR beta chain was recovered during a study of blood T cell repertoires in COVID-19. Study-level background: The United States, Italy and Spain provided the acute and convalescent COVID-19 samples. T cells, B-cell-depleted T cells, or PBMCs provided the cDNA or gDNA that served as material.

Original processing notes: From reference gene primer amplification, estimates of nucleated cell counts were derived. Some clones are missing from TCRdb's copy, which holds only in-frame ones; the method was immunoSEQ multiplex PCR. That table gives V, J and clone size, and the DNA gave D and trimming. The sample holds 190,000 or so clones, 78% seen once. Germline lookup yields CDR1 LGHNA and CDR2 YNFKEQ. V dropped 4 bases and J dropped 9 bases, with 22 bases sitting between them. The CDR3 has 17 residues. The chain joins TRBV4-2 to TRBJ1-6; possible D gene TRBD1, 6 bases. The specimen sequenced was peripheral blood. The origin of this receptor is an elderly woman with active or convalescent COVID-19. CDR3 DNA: TGTGCCAGCAGCCCGGAGTTCAGGGGCTCCCGAGGTTCACCCCTCCACTTT. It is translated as CASSPEFRGSRGSPLHF.